This T cell receptor beta chain was documented in a study of T cell repertoires in cytomegalovirus infection (dated by TCRdb to the late 2010s). At the level of the whole study: Because public TCR beta signatures pointed to carriage of CMV infection together with the matching HLA type, the HLA type of each donor mattered for the analysis.

Beyond this particular receptor, the publication reports: In both this cohort and an independent cohort of over 350 donors, the cumulative frequency of public TCR beta family members distinguished carriers of CMV infection plus the relevant HLA type. In the ex vivo response, HLA-C-restricted CMV-specific TCR beta clonotypes were dominant, and in two of eight donors the single most frequent clonotype came from this HLA-C-restricted group.

This clonotype was counted many times. Which antigen it targets is not known. Per-nucleotide qualities are absent, and no much larger clonotype sits a single base away. V is reduced by 0 bases and J by 1 base, leaving a spacing of 6 bases between them. According to the germline V gene (reference sequence), CDR1 reads LNHNV and CDR2 reads YYDKDF. From the cysteine through the phenylalanine, the CDR3 covers 14 amino acids. Solely the CDR3 DNA is kept, with 42 bases framed from the first base. Sequencing was carried out with an Illumina HiSeq 1500. The public reads were reanalyzed by TCRdb: fastp trimming at Q25, MiXCR alignment, in-frame beta chains only. Rows matching on CDR3 protein sequence are summarized as one entry with the most common DNA and genes. Within this sample are about 490,000 distinct CDR3 sequences, with over 9% of them counted one time only. The top ten clones comprise 10% of the sample.

The chain was built from TRBV15 and TRBJ1-1; the D segment could be TRBD1, given 5 matching bases. The receptor was derived from a human donor in good health (CMV status not recorded). Some clones in this sample may be carry-over from other donors' samples. Sequenced material: PBMCs. The nucleotide sequence reads TGTGCCACCAGCAGAGATAGGGGGAACACTGAAGCTTTCTTT. Its translation reads: CATSRDRGNTEAFF.